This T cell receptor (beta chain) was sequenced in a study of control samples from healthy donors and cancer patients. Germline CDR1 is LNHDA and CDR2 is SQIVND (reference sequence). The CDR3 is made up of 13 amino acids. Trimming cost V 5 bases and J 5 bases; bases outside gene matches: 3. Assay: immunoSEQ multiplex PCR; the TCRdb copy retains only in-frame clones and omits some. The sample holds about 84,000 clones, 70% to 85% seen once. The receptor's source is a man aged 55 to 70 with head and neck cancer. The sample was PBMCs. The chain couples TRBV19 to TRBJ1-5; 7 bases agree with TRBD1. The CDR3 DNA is TGTGCCAGTAGTTATACAGGGGATCAGCCCCAGCATTTT. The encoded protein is CASSYTGDQPQHF.